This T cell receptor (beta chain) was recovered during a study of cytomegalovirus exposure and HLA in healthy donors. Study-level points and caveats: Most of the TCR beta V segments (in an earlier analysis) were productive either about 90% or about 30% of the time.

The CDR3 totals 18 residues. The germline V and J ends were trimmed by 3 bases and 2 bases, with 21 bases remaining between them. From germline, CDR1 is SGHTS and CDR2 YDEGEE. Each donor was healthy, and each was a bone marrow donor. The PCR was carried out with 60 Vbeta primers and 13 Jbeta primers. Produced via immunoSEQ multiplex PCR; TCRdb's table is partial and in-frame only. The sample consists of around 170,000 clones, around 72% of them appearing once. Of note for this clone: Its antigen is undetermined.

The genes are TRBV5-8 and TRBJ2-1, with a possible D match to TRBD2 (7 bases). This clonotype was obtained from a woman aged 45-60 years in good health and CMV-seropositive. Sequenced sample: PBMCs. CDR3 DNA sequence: TGTGCCAGCAGCTCCTACCGTATTGGGGGGGGCCCCTACAATGAGCAGTTCTTC. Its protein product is CASSSYRIGGGPYNEQFF.